These 13 T cell receptor beta chains were sequenced from one sample in a study of identical twins. TCRdb processed the 5' RACE reads anew with MiXCR; each CDR3 protein has one entry. Found here are approximately 350,000 distinct CDR3 sequences, over 9% of them singletons; the top ten hold approximately 7.5%. These same records also appear under a second study, on yellow fever vaccine responses in identical twins.

Sequences were obtained from CD8+ T cells sorted from blood. The receptors come from a woman aged 18 to 35 in good health.

V usage is TRBV7-9 and J usage is TRBJ1-1; 7 nucleotides agree with TRBD1. Looked up from germline, CDR1 is SEHNR and CDR2 is FQNEAQ (reference sequence). J lost 8 bases, V lost 1 base, and 10 bases had no gene match. The length of the CDR3 is 15 residues. In DNA, the CDR3 is TGTGCCAGCAGCTTAGTAACATCGTGGGACAGCGAAGCTTTCTTT. Protein: CASSLVTSWDSEAFF. Filled out from reference TRBV7-9 and TRBJ1-1, the complete variable domain reads DTGVSQNPRHKITKRGQNVTFRCDPISEHNRLYWYRQTLGQGPEFLTYFQNEAQLEKSRLLSDRFSAERPKGSFSTLEIQRTEQGDSAMYLCASSLVTSWDSEAFFGQGTRLTVV.

This sequence joins TRBV5-1 and TRBJ2-1; TRBD2 matches at 8 bases. This CDR3 is built from 16 residues. Germline-derived CDR1 and CDR2 are SGHRS and YFSETQ. J lost 3 bases, V lost 4 bases, and 9 bases had no gene match. The CDR3 loop is CASSGGLAGDYNEQFF. CDR3 DNA sequence: TGCGCCAGCAGCGGCGGACTAGCAGGCGACTACAATGAGCAGTTCTTC.

The chain combines TRBV11-2 with TRBJ2-7; D might be TRBD1 (6 bases). Trimming shortened V by 2 bases and J by 3 bases, and 14 bases separated the two germline ends. Germline V CDR1 and CDR2: SGHAT, FQNNGV. The CDR3 loop spans 15 amino acids. The DNA for the CDR3 is TGTGCCAGCAGCTTAAGACAGGAAGGGCACTACGAGCAGTACGTC. This sequence encodes CASSLRQEGHYEQYV.

This clonotype was seen only a few times. This chain connects TRBV20-1 to TRBJ2-3, with 7 bases identical to TRBD1. The V gene's germline CDR1 is DFQATT and CDR2 SNEGSKA (reference sequence). The junction had 8 bases not matched to a gene; V was cut back by 5 bases and J by 3 bases. The CDR3 consists of 14 residues. CDR3 sequence (DNA): TGCAGTGCTGACACAGGGGTTCGAACAGATACGCAGTATTTT. Translation: CSADTGVRTDTQYF.

This clonotype showed up just a few times. The V call is TRBV7-9, the J call TRBJ1-1; the D gene is possibly TRBD1 (5 bases). The germline CDR1 and CDR2 sequences are SEHNR and FQNEAQ (reference sequence). The V end lost 1 base, the J end lost 7 bases, and 13 bases lay between the germline ends. The CDR3 contains 14 residues. The CDR3 DNA reads TGTGCCAGCAGCTTAGTTCGTGGGGGATATGAAGCTTTCTTT. This translates into CASSLVRGGYEAFF. Using reference TRBV7-9 and TRBJ1-1 for the parts outside the CDR3, the full variable domain is DTGVSQNPRHKITKRGQNVTFRCDPISEHNRLYWYRQTLGQGPEFLTYFQNEAQLEKSRLLSDRFSAERPKGSFSTLEIQRTEQGDSAMYLCASSLVRGGYEAFFGQGTRLTVV.

This clonotype was seen more than once but under ten times. This rearrangement joins TRBV7-9 to TRBJ2-1, with TRBD2 matching over 13 bases. The V and J ends lost 2 bases and 9 bases, in that order; junction bases with no gene match: 10. The CDR3 sequence is 17 residues long. Germline loops: CDR1 SEHNR, CDR2 FQNEAQ (reference sequence). Here the CDR3 DNA reads TGTGCCAGCAGCTTACACCCACTAGCGGGGGGGCCAAGTGAGCAGTTCTTC. It yields the protein CASSLHPLAGGPSEQFF.

This chain joins TRBV20-1 and TRBJ2-5, with 11 bases lining up with TRBD1. Unmatched junction bases numbered 9, after V lost 4 bases and J lost 5 bases. Germline CDR1 is DFQATT and CDR2 is SNEGSKA (reference sequence). This CDR3 contains 15 residues. The CDR3: CSAMTGTGGQETQYF. CDR3 coding DNA: TGCAGTGCTATGACCGGGACAGGGGGGCAGGAGACCCAGTACTTC.

The chain uses TRBV24-1 and TRBJ2-2; D is ambiguous. The CDR3 contains 15 residues. CDR1 is KGHDR, CDR2 SFDVKD, per germline. V lost 0 bases and J 7 bases, leaving 11 bases between the germline ends. The CDR3 sequence is CATSDLVGAFGELFF. DNA of the CDR3: TGTGCCACCAGTGATTTGGTGGGTGCCTTCGGGGAGCTGTTTTTT.

The rearrangement links TRBV6-1 to TRBJ1-5, with 7 positions matching TRBD1. The CDR3 covers 16 residues. V lost 0 bases to trimming and J lost 7 bases; unmatched junction nucleotides: 9. Germline-derived CDR1 and CDR2 are MNHNS and SASEGT. CDR3 region: CASSEAVRGVLQPQHF. The CDR3 coding sequence is TGTGCCAGCAGTGAAGCGGTCAGGGGGGTCTTGCAGCCCCAGCATTTT.

This clonotype was seen more than once but under ten times. The chain employs TRBV9 and TRBJ2-3; 12 bases agree with TRBD1. The CDR3 spans 20 residues. Trimming cost V 4 bases and J 2 bases; bases outside gene matches: 17. Germline V gene data show CDR1 as SGDLS and CDR2 as YYNGEE. The CDR3 here is CASSLRGQGAASGPTDTQYF. The CDR3 nucleotides are TGTGCCAGCAGCCTAAGGGGACAGGGGGCGGCTAGCGGACCCACAGATACGCAGTATTTT.

The chain carries TRBV24-1 and TRBJ2-7, with no clear D. The CDR3 extends over 12 amino acids. Germline V lookup: CDR1 KGHDR, CDR2 SFDVKD. The germline V and J ends were trimmed by 3 bases and 4 bases, with 6 bases remaining between them. The CDR3 DNA follows: TGTGCCACCAGTGATGATGGATACGAGCAGTACTTC. Protein: CATSDDGYEQYF.

The chain uses TRBV2 and TRBJ2-1; weak D call: TRBD1 (6 bases). CDR1 and CDR2 (germline): SNHLY, FYNNEI. This CDR3 comprises 12 residues. V shed 8 bases and J shed 9 bases, with 14 bases lying between them. The CDR3 region has the DNA TGTGCCAGCCTTGGGGGCCAGGTTGAGCAGTTCTTC. Translated: CASLGGQVEQFF. Using reference TRBV2 and TRBJ2-1 for the parts outside the CDR3, the full variable domain is EPEVTQTPSHQVTQMGQEVILRCVPISNHLYFYWYRQILGQKVEFLVSFYNNEISEKSEIFDDQFSVERPDGSNFTLKIRSTKLEDSAMYFCASLGGQVEQFFGPGTRLTVL.

This clonotype was observed a few times. This rearrangement joins TRBV28 to TRBJ2-7; 9 bases map to TRBD1. The germline V gene encodes CDR1 MDHEN and CDR2 SYDVKM. Germline trimming cut 5 bases from V and 5 bases from J; bases unmatched to any gene: 10. The CDR3 length is 15 residues. The CDR3 sequence is CASSLGQGILHEQYV. CDR3 DNA sequence: TGTGCCAGCAGTCTAGGACAGGGGATTCTCCACGAGCAGTACGTC.